This T cell receptor beta chain was sequenced for a study of beta chain features in type 1 diabetes. This clone was seen only a few times. Expressed TCRB transcripts were sequenced, since all the RNA that had been isolated was reverse transcribed. Only in-frame clones appear in the TCRdb table, and some are missing; sequencing was by immunoSEQ multiplex PCR. The table has hundreds of thousands of clones, around a sixth seen once. The material sequenced was naive CD4+ T cells from blood. This receptor was identified in a young man in good health.

The CDR3 region is CASSRTSGSFEQYF. CDR3 DNA sequence: TGCGCCAGCAGTAGGACTAGCGGGAGTTTCGAGCAGTACTTC. The rearrangement uses TRBV5-1 and TRBJ2-7, with 13 bases lining up with TRBD2. In germline, CDR1 is SGHRS, CDR2 YFSETQ. This CDR3 has 14 residues. V dropped 5 bases and J dropped 6; count of bases not matched to a gene: 5.